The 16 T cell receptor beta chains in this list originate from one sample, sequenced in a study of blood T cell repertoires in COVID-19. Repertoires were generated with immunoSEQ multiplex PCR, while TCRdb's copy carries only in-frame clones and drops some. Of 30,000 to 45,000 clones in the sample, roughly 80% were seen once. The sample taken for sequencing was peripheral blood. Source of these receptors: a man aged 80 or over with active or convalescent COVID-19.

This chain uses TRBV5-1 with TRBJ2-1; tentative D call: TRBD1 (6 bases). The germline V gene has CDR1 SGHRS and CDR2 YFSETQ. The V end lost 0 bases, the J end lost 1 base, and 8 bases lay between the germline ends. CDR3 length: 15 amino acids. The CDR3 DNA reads TGCGCCAGCAGCTTGGCTCAGGGGTCCTACAATGAGCAGTTCTTC. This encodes CASSLAQGSYNEQFF.

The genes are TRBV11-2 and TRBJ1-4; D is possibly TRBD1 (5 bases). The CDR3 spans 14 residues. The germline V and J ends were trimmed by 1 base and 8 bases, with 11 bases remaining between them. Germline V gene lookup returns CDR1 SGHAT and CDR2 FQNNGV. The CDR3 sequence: CASSLGQTAEKLFF. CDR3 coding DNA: TGTGCCAGCAGCTTAGGGCAGACAGCAGAAAAACTGTTTTTT.

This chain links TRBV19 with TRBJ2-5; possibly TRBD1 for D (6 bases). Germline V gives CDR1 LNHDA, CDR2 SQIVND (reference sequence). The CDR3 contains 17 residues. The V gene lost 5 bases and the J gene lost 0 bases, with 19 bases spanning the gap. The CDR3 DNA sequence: TGTGCCAGTAGTCGACGACCGTTACAGGGTTACCAAGAGACCCAGTACTTC. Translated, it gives CASSRRPLQGYQETQYF.

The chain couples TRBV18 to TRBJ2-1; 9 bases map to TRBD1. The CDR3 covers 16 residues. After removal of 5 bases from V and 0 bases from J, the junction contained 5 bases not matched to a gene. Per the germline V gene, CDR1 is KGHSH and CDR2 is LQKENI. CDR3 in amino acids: CASSEQGATSYNEQFF. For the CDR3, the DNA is TGTGCCAGCTCAGAACAGGGGGCTACCTCCTACAATGAGCAGTTCTTC.

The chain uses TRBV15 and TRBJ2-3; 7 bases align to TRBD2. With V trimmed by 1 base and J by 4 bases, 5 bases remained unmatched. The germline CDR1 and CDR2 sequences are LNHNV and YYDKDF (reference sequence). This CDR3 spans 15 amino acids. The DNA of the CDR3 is TGTGCCACCAGCAGAGTCACGGGAGGCGCAGATACGCAGTATTTT. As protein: CATSRVTGGADTQYF.

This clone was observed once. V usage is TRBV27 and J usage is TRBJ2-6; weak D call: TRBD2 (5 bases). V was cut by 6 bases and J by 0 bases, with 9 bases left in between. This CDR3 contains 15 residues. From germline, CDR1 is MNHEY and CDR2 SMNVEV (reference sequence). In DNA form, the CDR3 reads TGTGCCAGCAGGGACTTGGGCTCTGGGGCCAACGTCCTGACTTTC. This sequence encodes CASRDLGSGANVLTF.

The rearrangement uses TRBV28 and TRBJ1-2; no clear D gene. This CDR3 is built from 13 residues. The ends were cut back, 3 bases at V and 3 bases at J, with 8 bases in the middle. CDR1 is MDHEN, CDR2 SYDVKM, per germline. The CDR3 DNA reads TGTGCCAGCAGTTTGGAGGTTGACTATGGCTACACCTTC. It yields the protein CASSLEVDYGYTF.

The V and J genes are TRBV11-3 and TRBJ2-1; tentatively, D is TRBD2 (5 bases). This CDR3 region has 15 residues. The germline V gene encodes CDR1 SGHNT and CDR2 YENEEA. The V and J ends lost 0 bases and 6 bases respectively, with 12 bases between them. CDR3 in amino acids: CASSLDPRTLNEQFF. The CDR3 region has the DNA TGTGCCAGCAGCTTAGATCCGAGGACTCTCAATGAGCAGTTCTTC. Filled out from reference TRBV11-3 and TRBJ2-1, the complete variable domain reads EAGVVQSPRYKIIEKKQPVAFWCNPISGHNTLYWYLQNLGQGPELLIRYENEEAVDDSQLPKDRFSAERLKGVDSTLKIQPAELGDSAVYLCASSLDPRTLNEQFFGPGTRLTVL.

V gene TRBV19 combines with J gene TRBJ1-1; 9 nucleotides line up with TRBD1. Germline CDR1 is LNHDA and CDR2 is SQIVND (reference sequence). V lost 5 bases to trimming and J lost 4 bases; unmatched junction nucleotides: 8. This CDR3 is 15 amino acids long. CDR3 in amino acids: CASSARTGAATEAFF. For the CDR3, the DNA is TGTGCCAGTAGTGCAAGGACAGGGGCGGCCACTGAAGCTTTCTTT.

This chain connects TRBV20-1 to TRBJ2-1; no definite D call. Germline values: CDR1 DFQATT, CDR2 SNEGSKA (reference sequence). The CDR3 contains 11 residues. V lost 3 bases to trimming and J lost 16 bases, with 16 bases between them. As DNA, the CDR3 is TGCAGTGCTAGGGAGTACCACGAATTCTTCTTC. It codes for CSAREYHEFFF.

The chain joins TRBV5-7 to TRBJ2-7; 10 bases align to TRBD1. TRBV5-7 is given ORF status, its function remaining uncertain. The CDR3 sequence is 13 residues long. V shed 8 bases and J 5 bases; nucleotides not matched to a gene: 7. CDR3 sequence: CARPDRGLHEQYF. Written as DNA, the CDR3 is TGTGCCAGACCGGACAGGGGGTTGCACGAGCAGTACTTC.

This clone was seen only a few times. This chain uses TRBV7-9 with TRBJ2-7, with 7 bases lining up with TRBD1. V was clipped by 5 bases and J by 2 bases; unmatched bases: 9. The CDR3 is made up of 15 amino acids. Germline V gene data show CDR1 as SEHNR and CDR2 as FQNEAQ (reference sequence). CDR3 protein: CASSRGVTGTYEQYF. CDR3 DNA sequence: TGTGCCAGCAGCCGCGGAGTGACAGGGACCTACGAGCAGTACTTC.

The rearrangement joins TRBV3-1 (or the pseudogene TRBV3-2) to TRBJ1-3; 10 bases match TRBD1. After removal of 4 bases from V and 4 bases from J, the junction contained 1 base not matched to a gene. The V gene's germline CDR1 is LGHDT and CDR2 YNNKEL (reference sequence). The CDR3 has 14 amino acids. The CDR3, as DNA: TGTGCCAGCAGCCGGGACAGGGGAGGAAACACCATATATTTT. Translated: CASSRDRGGNTIYF.

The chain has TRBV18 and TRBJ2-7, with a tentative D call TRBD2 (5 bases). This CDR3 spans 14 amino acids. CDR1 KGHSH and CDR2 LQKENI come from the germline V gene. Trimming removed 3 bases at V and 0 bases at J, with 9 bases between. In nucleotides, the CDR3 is TGTGCCAGCTCACCCCTGAGGGACTCCTACGAGCAGTACTTC. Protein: CASSPLRDSYEQYF.

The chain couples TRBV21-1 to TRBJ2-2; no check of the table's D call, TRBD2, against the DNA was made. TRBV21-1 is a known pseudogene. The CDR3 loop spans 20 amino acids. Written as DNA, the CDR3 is TGTGCCAGCAGCCCCCCCTATAGCGGATGCCTACAACTGAACACCGGGGAGCTGTTTTTT. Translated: CASSPPYSGCLQLNTGELFF.

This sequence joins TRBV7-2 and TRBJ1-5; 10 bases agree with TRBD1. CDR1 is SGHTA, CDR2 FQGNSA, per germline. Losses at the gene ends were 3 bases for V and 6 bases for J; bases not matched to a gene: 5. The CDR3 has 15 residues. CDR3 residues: CASSLGTGVTQPQHF. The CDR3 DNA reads TGTGCCAGCAGCTTGGGGACAGGGGTTACTCAGCCCCAGCATTTT.